A selection of T cell receptor beta chains follows, all from one sample in a study of human T cells and chemical hapten exposure. TCRdb reprocessed the RACE reads with MiXCR, giving one entry per CDR3 protein. This repertoire shows 65,000 or so distinct CDR3 sequences, under 7.5% found once; its top ten account for 3.4%. Specimen: whole blood. Receptors originate from a female donor in good health. Some clones in this sample may be carry-over from other donors' samples. The conserved cysteine and the conserved F or W are not part of the CDR3 here. The D gene is left open where the match is weak.

cdr3_aa: SFIVEQETQY
j_call: TRBJ2-5
d_call: NA
v_call: TRBV29-1

cdr3_aa: ASSFSRGRTDTQY
j_call: TRBJ2-3
d_call: NA
v_call: TRBV12-3/TRBV12-4

cdr3_aa: SARRDRGYDEQY
j_call: TRBJ2-7
d_call: TRBD1
v_call: TRBV20-1

cdr3_aa: ASRELGGGEQPQH
j_call: TRBJ1-5
d_call: NA
v_call: TRBV6-6

cdr3_aa: ASSQYGQETNTEAF
j_call: TRBJ1-1
d_call: TRBD1
v_call: TRBV14

cdr3_aa: ASSTGGGETQY
j_call: TRBJ2-5
d_call: TRBD2
v_call: TRBV19

cdr3_aa: ASSFQGAYNEQF
j_call: TRBJ2-1
d_call: TRBD1
v_call: TRBV7-8

cdr3_aa: ASSFPIISGANVLT
j_call: TRBJ2-6
d_call: NA
v_call: TRBV28

cdr3_aa: ASSLRDAYEQY
j_call: TRBJ2-7
d_call: NA
v_call: TRBV27

cdr3_aa: ASSLTGGPSTDTQY
j_call: TRBJ2-3
d_call: NA
v_call: TRBV28

cdr3_aa: ASSQEEGSHSPLH
j_call: TRBJ1-6
d_call: NA
v_call: TRBV4-3

cdr3_aa: ASSYEGGLNQPQH
j_call: TRBJ1-5
d_call: TRBD1
v_call: TRBV6-2/TRBV6-3

cdr3_aa: SAEDSHEQF
j_call: TRBJ2-1
d_call: NA
v_call: TRBV20-1

cdr3_aa: ASSPSGGEQY
j_call: TRBJ2-7
d_call: TRBD2
v_call: TRBV6-2/TRBV6-3

cdr3_aa: ATSDPLGEQF
j_call: TRBJ2-1
d_call: NA
v_call: TRBV24-1

cdr3_aa: SASGTSGYEQY
j_call: TRBJ2-7
d_call: TRBD2
v_call: TRBV20-1

cdr3_aa: ASSLGELYEQY
j_call: TRBJ2-7
d_call: NA
v_call: TRBV28

cdr3_aa: SVDGQSYEQY
j_call: TRBJ2-7
d_call: NA
v_call: TRBV20-1

cdr3_aa: ASSPIFSGNEQF
j_call: TRBJ2-1
d_call: NA
v_call: TRBV11-2

cdr3_aa: ASSPDRGDQETQY
j_call: TRBJ2-5
d_call: TRBD1
v_call: TRBV12-3/TRBV12-4

cdr3_aa: ASSPTHAYEQY
j_call: TRBJ2-7
d_call: NA
v_call: TRBV14

cdr3_aa: ASSLGAPNTQY
j_call: TRBJ2-3
d_call: NA
v_call: TRBV11-3

cdr3_aa: ASSVEVSSTDTQY
j_call: TRBJ2-3
d_call: NA
v_call: TRBV9

cdr3_aa: ASSIAGGPNEQF
j_call: TRBJ2-1
d_call: TRBD2
v_call: TRBV19

cdr3_aa: SAILQGNTEAF
j_call: TRBJ1-1
d_call: NA
v_call: TRBV20-1

cdr3_aa: ASRGYGEETQY
j_call: TRBJ2-5
d_call: NA
v_call: TRBV6-2/TRBV6-3

cdr3_aa: ASSPPRPISYNEQF
j_call: TRBJ2-1
d_call: NA
v_call: TRBV19

cdr3_aa: ASSQESGRRNEQF
j_call: TRBJ2-1
d_call: TRBD2
v_call: TRBV3-1